A selection of T cell receptor beta chains follows, all from one sample in a study of T cell changes during pregnancy in multiple sclerosis. The method was immunoSEQ multiplex PCR; TCRdb's version includes in-frame clones alone and lacks a portion of them. The profile shows 58,000 or so clones, around nine tenths of them singletons. The material sequenced was peripheral blood, taken in the first trimester of pregnancy. Receptors originate from a female donor in good health, enrolled as a control in a pregnancy study. CDR3s include the opening cysteine and the closing phenylalanine or tryptophan. D genes are given only for firm matches. Clone size is not always given. Where it is, it says once, few, many or a class for expanded clones.

d_call clone_size j_call v_call cdr3_nt cdr3_aa
. . TRBJ2-1 TRBV4-1 TGCGCCAGCAGCCAGGACCTTAAGGATGGAGGTGAGCAGTTCTTC CASSQDLKDGGEQFF
. . TRBJ1-1 TRBV5-4 TGTGCCAGCAGCTTTCAGGGAGGGGACACTGAAGCTTTCTTT CASSFQGGDTEAFF
TRBD1 . TRBJ1-1 TRBV11-2 TGTGCCAGCAGCTTGGGACAGATAAACACTGAAGCTTTCTTT CASSLGQINTEAFF
TRBD1 . TRBJ2-5 TRBV7-2 TGTGCCAGCAGCTTCGGACAGGGAAAGACCCAGTACTTC CASSFGQGKTQYF
. . TRBJ1-1 TRBV4-2 TGTGCCAGCAGCCACTTACAGGAAAACACTGAAGCTTTCTTT CASSHLQENTEAFF
. . TRBJ1-2 TRBV6-5 TGTGCCAGCAGTAAGACTTTAAGTTATGGCTACACCTTC CASSKTLSYGYTF
. few TRBJ1-5 TRBV6-5 TGTGCCAGCCGATCGGGGAATCAGCCCCAGCATTTT CASRSGNQPQHF
. . TRBJ2-7 TRBV28 TGTGCCAGCAGCTCGTCTCGGGCCTACGAGCAGTACTTC CASSSSRAYEQYF
. . TRBJ1-5 TRBV5-5 TGTGCCAGCAGCTTCGTTGAGAGCAATCAGCCCCAGCATTTT CASSFVESNQPQHF
. . TRBJ1-5 TRBV30 TGTGCCTGGAGCAAACCCCAGGATCAGCCCCAGCATTTT CAWSKPQDQPQHF
. . TRBJ1-2 TRBV6-5 TGTGCCAGCACCCCGGCAGGGCTGGGCTATGGCTACACCTTC CASTPAGLGYGYTF
. . TRBJ2-1 TRBV6-1 TGTGCCAGCAGTGAAGCACGGAGTACTGGGCAGTTCTTC CASSEARSTGQFF
. . TRBJ1-5 TRBV4-1 TGCGCCAGCAGCCAAGATTGGCAGGGCAGGCAGCCCCAGCATTTT CASSQDWQGRQPQHF
TRBD1 . TRBJ1-5 TRBV4-1 TGCGCCAGCAGCCAAGAAAGTGTACAGGGGGCAGGTAGGCAGCCCCAGCATTTT CASSQESVQGAGRQPQHF
TRBD1 once TRBJ1-2 TRBV29-1 TGCAGCGTTGCGACAGGGCCCGGCTATGGCTACACCTTC CSVATGPGYGYTF
TRBD2 . TRBJ2-5 TRBV18 TGTGCCAGCTCACCAACTATCGGCGGGGGCCAAGAGACCCAGTACTTC CASSPTIGGGQETQYF
. . TRBJ2-1 TRBV15 TGTGCCACCAGCAGGGGTAGACTGAGCGGCAATGAGCAGTTCTTC CATSRGRLSGNEQFF
. . TRBJ2-3 TRBV7-3 TGTGCCAGCATCCCAAGGGAGCCTCTGATCCGCACAGATACGCAGTATTTT CASIPREPLIRTDTQYF
. . TRBJ2-5 TRBV20-1 TGCAGTGCGAGGGGGGGTGAGACCCAGTACTTC CSARGGETQYF
TRBD2 once TRBJ2-5 TRBV28 TGTGCCAGCAGTTCGAGCATAGCGGGACCCTTCCAAGAGACCCAGTACTTC CASSSSIAGPFQETQYF
TRBD1 . TRBJ1-5 TRBV28 TGTGCCAGCAGTCGACAGGGGGTCTGGCCCCAGCATTTT CASSRQGVWPQHF
. . TRBJ1-2 TRBV12-5 TGTGCTATCAAGGGGGCTAACTATGGCTACACCTTC CAIKGANYGYTF
. . TRBJ1-1 TRBV19 TGTGCCAGTAGTTCGCGGGCAGGGGCAGTCACTGAAGCTTTCTTT CASSSRAGAVTEAFF
. . TRBJ1-1 TRBV7-6 TGTGCCAGCAGGCGACAGGAACCGGACACTGAAGCTTTCTTT CASRRQEPDTEAFF
TRBD2 . TRBJ2-3 TRBV5-1 TGCGCCAGCAGCCGACTAGCGACCCCAGATACGCAGTATTTT CASSRLATPDTQYF
. . TRBJ1-2 TRBV29-1 TGCAGCGGAGGGGGTATCTATGGCTACACCTTC CSGGGIYGYTF
. . TRBJ2-1 TRBV19 TGTGCCAGTAGTATATCCTCAGGGCACTTTGAGAGGTACTACAATGAGCAGTTCTTC CASSISSGHFERYYNEQFF
TRBD1 . TRBJ1-2 TRBV29-1 TGCAGCGTTGAAAGGGGGCGGAACTATGGCTACACCTTC CSVERGRNYGYTF
TRBD1 . TRBJ2-3 TRBV9 TGTGCCAGCAGCCAATACGGGACAGACGGAGATACGCAGTATTTT CASSQYGTDGDTQYF
. . TRBJ1-2 TRBV30 TGTGTCGTACAGGGAAGAGCTAACTATGGCTACACCTTC CVVQGRANYGYTF
TRBD2 . TRBJ2-7 TRBV7-9 TGTGCCAGCAGCTTAGCGGGACTAGCCTACGAGCAGTACTTC CASSLAGLAYEQYF
. . TRBJ2-2 TRBV19 TGTGCCAGTAGGAGAGGGGGAGCGAACACCGGGGAGCTGTTTTTT CASRRGGANTGELFF
TRBD1 . TRBJ2-6 TRBV6-1 TGTGCCAGCAGTGAACCGGCAGGGGGATACTCTGGGGCCAACGTCCTGACTTTC CASSEPAGGYSGANVLTF
TRBD2 few TRBJ2-3 TRBV6-5 TGTGCCAGCAGTTCCTTGGGACTAGCGAGGGCAGATACGCAGTATTTT CASSSLGLARADTQYF
. . TRBJ2-1 TRBV29-1 TGCAGCGTTCTCCCCCCTAGCAATGAGCAGTTCTTC CSVLPPSNEQFF